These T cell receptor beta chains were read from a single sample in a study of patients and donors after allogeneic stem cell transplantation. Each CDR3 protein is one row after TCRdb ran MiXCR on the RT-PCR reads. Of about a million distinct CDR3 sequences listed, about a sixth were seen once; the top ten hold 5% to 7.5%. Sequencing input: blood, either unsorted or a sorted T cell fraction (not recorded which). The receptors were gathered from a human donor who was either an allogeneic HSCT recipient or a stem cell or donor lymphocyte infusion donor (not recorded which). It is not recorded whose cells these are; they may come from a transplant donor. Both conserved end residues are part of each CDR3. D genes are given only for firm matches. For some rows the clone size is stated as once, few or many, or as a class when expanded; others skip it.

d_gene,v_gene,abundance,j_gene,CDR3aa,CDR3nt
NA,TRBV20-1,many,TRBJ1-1,CSARQKGPAFF,TGCAGTGCTAGGCAAAAGGGGCCAGCTTTCTTT
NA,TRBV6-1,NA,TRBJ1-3,CASSPASKGNTIYF,TGTGCCAGCAGTCCGGCGAGTAAGGGAAACACCATATATTTT
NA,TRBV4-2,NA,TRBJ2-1,CASSQAGPLYNEQFF,TGTGCCAGCAGCCAGGCAGGACCCTTATACAATGAGCAGTTCTTC
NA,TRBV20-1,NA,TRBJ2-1,CSARDKSLGARNEQFF,TGCAGTGCTAGAGATAAAAGTTTAGGGGCGCGCAATGAGCAGTTCTTC
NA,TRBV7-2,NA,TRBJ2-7,CASSLTHREQYF,TGTGCCAGCAGCTTAACTCACCGAGAGCAGTACTTC
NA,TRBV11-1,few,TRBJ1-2,CATKRTEGLNYGYTF,TGTGCCACGAAAAGGACAGAGGGACTTAATTATGGCTACACCTTC
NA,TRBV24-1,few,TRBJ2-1,CATSDLETGVGEQFF,TGTGCCACCAGTGATTTGGAGACAGGCGTAGGGGAGCAGTTCTTC
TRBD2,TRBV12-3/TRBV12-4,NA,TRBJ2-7,CASKVAGSHEQYF,TGTGCCAGCAAAGTAGCGGGGTCCCACGAGCAGTACTTC
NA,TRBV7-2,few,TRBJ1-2,CASSLTGATGYTF,TGTGCCAGCAGCTTAACCGGGGCGACTGGCTACACCTTC
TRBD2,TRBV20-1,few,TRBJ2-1,CSARDQGGSIYEQFF,TGCAGTGCTAGAGATCAGGGCGGGAGTATATATGAGCAGTTCTTC
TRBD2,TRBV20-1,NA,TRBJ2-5,CSASRTSGGRQETQYF,TGCAGTGCTAGTAGGACTAGCGGGGGCCGGCAAGAGACCCAGTACTTC
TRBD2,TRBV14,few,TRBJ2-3,CASSRPTSGKRVDTQYF,TGTGCCAGCAGTCGACCAACTAGCGGGAAGAGGGTAGATACGCAGTATTTT
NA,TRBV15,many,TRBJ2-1,CATSRPRTIGYNEQFF,TGTGCCACCAGCAGGCCCAGGACTATTGGGTACAATGAGCAGTTCTTC
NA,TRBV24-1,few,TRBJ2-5,CATSPGTRQETQYF,TGTGCCACCAGTCCTGGGACACGCCAAGAGACCCAGTACTTC
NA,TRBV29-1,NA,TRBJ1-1,CSVLDNPGNTEAFF,TGCAGCGTTTTAGACAATCCAGGAAACACTGAAGCTTTCTTT
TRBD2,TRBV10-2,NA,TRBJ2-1,CASNPPGVLAGDEQFF,TGCGCCAGCAATCCTCCAGGGGTACTAGCGGGAGATGAGCAGTTCTTC